This T cell receptor beta chain was retrieved from a study of blood T cell repertoires in COVID-19. Study-wide background: T cells, B-cell-depleted T cells, or PBMCs supplied cDNA or gDNA.

Methods used by the authors: Nucleated cell counts were estimated from reference gene primer amplification. Produced via immunoSEQ multiplex PCR; TCRdb's table is partial and in-frame only. From that table come the V and J calls and clone size; the DNA was used to work out D and trimming. The repertoire has roughly 80,000 clones, approximately 80% of them found once; the top ten carry roughly 40%. J lost 5 bases, V lost 4 bases, and 6 bases had no gene match. Looked up from germline, CDR1 is SGHTA and CDR2 is FQGTGA. There are 15 residues in the CDR3. This clone was seen many times. The rearrangement joins TRBV7-3 to TRBJ2-5; 11 bases align to TRBD1. The sequenced material came from peripheral blood. This clonotype was sampled from a man at least 80 years old with acute or convalescent COVID-19. The DNA for the CDR3 is TGTGCCAGCAGCTGCCGGGACAGGGGGGCGGAGACCCAGTACTTC. It specifies CASSCRDRGAETQYF.